There are a few counts of the clone carrying this T cell receptor beta chain. The CDR3 length is 17 residues. V trimming: 5 bases; J trimming: 5 bases; junction bases outside the gene matches: 13. The germline V gene encodes CDR1 MDHEN and CDR2 SYDVKM. The sample originates from a study of vaccination and CD4 T cells after COVID-19. TCRdb independently ran MiXCR on the PCR reads; one entry per CDR3 protein. This sample yields about 18,000 distinct CDR3 sequences, of which 62% are seen a single time; just over 1% belongs to the top ten. The TCR was taken from a human donor who had recovered from COVID-19. Sequencing was performed on CD4+ T cells from blood, taken before SARS-CoV-2 vaccination. The V gene is TRBV28, the J gene TRBJ1-2; 11 nucleotides align to TRBD1. As DNA, the CDR3 is TGTGCCAGCAGTCAGTCCGGGACAGGGGGAATAGGATATGGCTACACCTTC. This gives the protein CASSQSGTGGIGYGYTF.